Listed below are T cell receptor beta chains from one sample, sequenced in a study of blood T cell repertoires in COVID-19. TCRdb keeps only in-frame clones here, not all; method: immunoSEQ multiplex PCR. The repertoire includes under 150,000 clones, approximately 84% of them detected once, and approximately 17% sits in the top ten. The sample was peripheral blood. Receptors originate from a woman older than 75 with acute or convalescent COVID-19. CDR3s include the opening cysteine and the closing phenylalanine or tryptophan. Each record gives: CDR3 DNA, CDR3 protein, D gene, J gene, CDR3 length, clone size, V gene. D genes are given only for firm matches. Size is stated for part of the rows, as once, few or many counts, or as a class when the clone is expanded.

TGTGCCAGCAGCTCGGGTCGGCGGGGTGAAAAACTGTTTTTT,CASSSGRRGEKLFF,-,TRBJ1-4,14,-,TRBV11-2
TGCGCCAGCAGCCAGAACAGGGATAGCAACTATGGCTACACCTTC,CASSQNRDSNYGYTF,-,TRBJ1-2,15,many,TRBV4-1
TGTGCCAGCAGGTGGGGGACTAGCGGTACCTACGAGCAGTACTTC,CASRWGTSGTYEQYF,TRBD2,TRBJ2-7,15,few,TRBV7-8
TGTGCCAGCAGCTTAGGTTTAGGGGTTGTCAGCCAAGAGACCCAGTACTTC,CASSLGLGVVSQETQYF,-,TRBJ2-5,17,-,TRBV7-2
TGTGCCAGCAGCTTAGCGCGGGGAGCGGCGGCGTCCTATGGCTACACCTTC,CASSLARGAAASYGYTF,-,TRBJ1-2,17,-,TRBV7-9
TGTGCCAGCAGGGCCAACAGGGAACAATGGAATGAGCAGTTCTTC,CASRANREQWNEQFF,-,TRBJ2-1,15,-,TRBV2
TGTGCCAGTAGTATGAGGGGGGGCCCCGGGTACAATGAGCAGTTCTTC,CASSMRGGPGYNEQFF,-,TRBJ2-1,16,-,TRBV19
TGTGCCAGCAGCTGGAGGAATTTTGACGGCTACACCTTC,CASSWRNFDGYTF,-,TRBJ1-2,13,-,TRBV7-2
TGTGCCAGCAGCGCGACAGGGAGCCTCTATGGCTACACCTTC,CASSATGSLYGYTF,TRBD1,TRBJ1-2,14,-,TRBV7-9
TGTGCCAGCAGCCGGGGACAGGGAAGTGGCTACACCTTC,CASSRGQGSGYTF,TRBD1,TRBJ1-2,13,-,TRBV2
TGTGCCAGCAGTCACACAACAGGGAGGGAAAGCAATCAGCCCCAGCATTTT,CASSHTTGRESNQPQHF,-,TRBJ1-5,17,-,TRBV6-2/TRBV6-3
TGTGCCAGCAGCTTATCTACAGGGAGGGATGAAAAACTGTTTTTT,CASSLSTGRDEKLFF,-,TRBJ1-4,15,-,TRBV7-8
TGCAGTGCTAGTCTAAAGACTAGCGGGAGAGAGACCCAGTACTTC,CSASLKTSGRETQYF,TRBD2,TRBJ2-5,15,-,TRBV20-1
TGTGCCAGCAGCTTAGATAGAGGGCCGATCTATAATTCACCCCTCCACTTT,CASSLDRGPIYNSPLHF,-,TRBJ1-6,17,-,TRBV11-2
TGTGCCAGCTCACTCCGACAGACGATGAACACTGAAGCTTTCTTT,CASSLRQTMNTEAFF,-,TRBJ1-1,15,-,TRBV18
TGTGCCAGCAGCGTAGGGACAGCCCTAACAGGTGAAAAACTGTTTTTT,CASSVGTALTGEKLFF,-,TRBJ1-4,16,-,TRBV9
TGTGCCAGCAGGGGTGTGGGCCTAAGCAATCAGCCCCAGCATTTT,CASRGVGLSNQPQHF,-,TRBJ1-5,15,-,TRBV6-5
TGTGCCACCAACAGCAGGGGGAGCCTATTTTATGGCTACACCTTC,CATNSRGSLFYGYTF,TRBD1,TRBJ1-2,15,-,TRBV24-1
TGTGCCAGCTCACCAGCGGGGGGCTACGAGCAGTACTTC,CASSPAGGYEQYF,TRBD2,TRBJ2-7,13,-,TRBV18
TGTGCCAGCAGCTTTGCATGGGGGGTCTACGAGCAGTACTTC,CASSFAWGVYEQYF,-,TRBJ2-7,14,-,TRBV7-9
TGTGCCAGCAGCTCCGGGACAGGGCAATATTCACCCCTCCACTTT,CASSSGTGQYSPLHF,TRBD1,TRBJ1-6,15,many,TRBV2
TGCGCCAGCAGCACGGGGACAGGGAAAGAGACCCAGTACTTC,CASSTGTGKETQYF,TRBD1,TRBJ2-5,14,-,TRBV5-1
TGCGCCAGCAGCCTAACCGGACAGGGTTCCTACGAGCAGTACTTC,CASSLTGQGSYEQYF,TRBD1,TRBJ2-7,15,-,TRBV4-3
TGTGCCAGTACCCCAACCGGGGGCGGGGGGCCGTGGGAGCAGTACTTC,CASTPTGGGGPWEQYF,TRBD2,TRBJ2-7,16,once,TRBV19
TGTGCCAGCAGTTTCGGTGCTAACTATGGCTACACCTTC,CASSFGANYGYTF,-,TRBJ1-2,13,-,TRBV12-3/TRBV12-4
TGCGCCAGCAGCGCGGGGGGGAACACCGGGGAGCTGTTTTTT,CASSAGGNTGELFF,TRBD2,TRBJ2-2,14,-,TRBV5-1
TGTGCCAGCAGCCAAGATAAGCTAGCGGGAGTTGATACGCAGTATTTT,CASSQDKLAGVDTQYF,TRBD2,TRBJ2-3,16,-,TRBV3-1/TRBV3-2